These T cell receptor beta chains were read from a single sample in a study of blood T cells in healthy people across ages. Via MiXCR, TCRdb re-called the 5' RACE reads, giving one row per CDR3 protein. Among about 1.8 million distinct CDR3 sequences, roughly 49% were seen once, and the ten largest hold over 2%. Sequencing used blood. These receptors were collected from a woman in her 40s in good health. Each CDR3 is given with its conserved first and last residue. Each record gives: CDR3 protein, CDR3 DNA, J gene, V gene, D gene, clone size. A D gene is named only where the DNA matches it firmly. The size field is filled for only some rows; it gives once, few, many or a size class.

CDR3aa: CASSLTGGQGYTF; CDR3nt: TGTGCCAGCAGCCTCACAGGGGGCCAAGGCTACACCTTC; j_gene: TRBJ1-2; v_gene: TRBV12-3/TRBV12-4; d_gene: TRBD1; abundance: NA
CDR3aa: CSAEGTYNEQFF; CDR3nt: TGCAGTGCAGAGGGCACATACAATGAGCAGTTCTTC; j_gene: TRBJ2-1; v_gene: TRBV20-1; d_gene: NA; abundance: few
CDR3aa: CASSQGARDSYGYTF; CDR3nt: TGCGCCAGCAGCCAAGGGGCACGAGATTCCTATGGCTACACCTTC; j_gene: TRBJ1-2; v_gene: TRBV4-3; d_gene: NA; abundance: NA
CDR3aa: CASRPTGYRRENYGYTF; CDR3nt: TGTGCCAGCAGACCGACTGGTTACCGCCGGGAGAACTATGGCTACACCTTC; j_gene: TRBJ1-2; v_gene: TRBV7-8; d_gene: NA; abundance: NA
CDR3aa: CASRRKRGGSYNEQFF; CDR3nt: TGTGCCAGCAGAAGAAAGCGGGGGGGCTCCTACAATGAGCAGTTCTTC; j_gene: TRBJ2-1; v_gene: TRBV3-1; d_gene: TRBD2; abundance: once
CDR3aa: CASSSADRVPDIQYF; CDR3nt: TGTGCCAGCAGCTCTGCCGACAGGGTTCCGGACATTCAGTACTTC; j_gene: TRBJ2-4; v_gene: TRBV7-2; d_gene: TRBD1; abundance: NA
CDR3aa: CASSECAENYGYTF; CDR3nt: TGTGCCAGCAGTGAATGTGCGGAGAACTATGGCTACACCTTC; j_gene: TRBJ1-2; v_gene: TRBV25-1; d_gene: NA; abundance: NA
CDR3aa: CSAHRLAGAPTDTQYF; CDR3nt: TGCAGTGCTCACCGACTAGCGGGGGCCCCCACAGATACGCAGTATTTT; j_gene: TRBJ2-3; v_gene: TRBV20-1; d_gene: TRBD2; abundance: NA
CDR3aa: CASSLLTSGHSGANVLTF; CDR3nt: TGTGCCAGCAGCCTCTTGACTAGCGGGCACTCTGGGGCCAACGTCCTGACTTTC; j_gene: TRBJ2-6; v_gene: TRBV7-3; d_gene: TRBD2; abundance: NA
CDR3aa: CASSLARGAGTDTQYF; CDR3nt: TGTGCCAGCAGTTTAGCGCGGGGGGCCGGCACAGATACGCAGTATTTT; j_gene: TRBJ2-3; v_gene: TRBV7-2; d_gene: TRBD2; abundance: NA
CDR3aa: CASSLRVGSGANVLTF; CDR3nt: TGCGCCAGCAGCTTGCGAGTGGGCTCTGGGGCCAACGTCCTGACTTTC; j_gene: TRBJ2-6; v_gene: TRBV5-1; d_gene: NA; abundance: few
CDR3aa: CSARDRDNPYEQYF; CDR3nt: TGCAGTGCTAGAGATCGGGATAACCCCTACGAGCAGTACTTC; j_gene: TRBJ2-7; v_gene: TRBV20-1; d_gene: NA; abundance: NA